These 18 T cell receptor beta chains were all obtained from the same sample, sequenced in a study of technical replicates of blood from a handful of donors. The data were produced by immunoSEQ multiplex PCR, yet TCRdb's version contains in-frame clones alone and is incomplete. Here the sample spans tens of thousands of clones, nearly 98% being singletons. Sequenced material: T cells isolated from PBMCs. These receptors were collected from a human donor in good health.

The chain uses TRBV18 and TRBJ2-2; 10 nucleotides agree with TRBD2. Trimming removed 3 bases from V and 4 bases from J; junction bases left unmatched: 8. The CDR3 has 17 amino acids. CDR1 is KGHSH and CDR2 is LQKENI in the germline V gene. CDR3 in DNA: TGTGCCAGCTCACCGATCCTAGCGGGGGCATTCACCGGGGAGCTGTTTTTT. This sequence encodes CASSPILAGAFTGELFF. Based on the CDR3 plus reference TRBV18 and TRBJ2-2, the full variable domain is NAGVMQNPRHLVRRRGQEARLRCSPMKGHSHVYWYRQLPEEGLKFMVYLQKENIIDESGMPKERFSAEFPKEGPSILRIQQVVRGDSAAYFCASSPILAGAFTGELFFGEGSRLTVL.

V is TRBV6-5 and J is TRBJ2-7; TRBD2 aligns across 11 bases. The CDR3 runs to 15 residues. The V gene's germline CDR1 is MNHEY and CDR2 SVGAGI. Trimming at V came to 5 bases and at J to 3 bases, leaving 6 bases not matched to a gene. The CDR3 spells CASSPPSGRYYEQYF. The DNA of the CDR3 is TGTGCCAGCAGTCCACCTAGCGGGAGGTACTACGAGCAGTACTTC.

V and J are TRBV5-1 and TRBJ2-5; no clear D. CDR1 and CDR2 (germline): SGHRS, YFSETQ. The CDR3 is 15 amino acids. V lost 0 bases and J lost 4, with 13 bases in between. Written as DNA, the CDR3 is TGCGCCAGCAGCTTGGGCCTGCGAACCGTAGAGACCCAGTACTTC. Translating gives CASSLGLRTVETQYF.

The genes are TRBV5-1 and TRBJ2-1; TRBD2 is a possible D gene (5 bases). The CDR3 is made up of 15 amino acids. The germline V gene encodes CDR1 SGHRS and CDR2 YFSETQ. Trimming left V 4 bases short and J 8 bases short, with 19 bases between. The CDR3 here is CASSPTGAGDDEQFF. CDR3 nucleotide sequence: TGCGCCAGCAGCCCAACCGGCGCGGGTGATGATGAGCAGTTCTTC.

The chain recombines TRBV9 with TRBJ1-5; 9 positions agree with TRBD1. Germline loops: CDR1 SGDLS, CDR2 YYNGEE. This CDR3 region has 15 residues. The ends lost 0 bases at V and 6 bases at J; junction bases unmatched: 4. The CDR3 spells CASSVGQGGGQPQHF. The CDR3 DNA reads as TGTGCCAGCAGCGTAGGACAGGGGGGCGGTCAGCCCCAGCATTTT.

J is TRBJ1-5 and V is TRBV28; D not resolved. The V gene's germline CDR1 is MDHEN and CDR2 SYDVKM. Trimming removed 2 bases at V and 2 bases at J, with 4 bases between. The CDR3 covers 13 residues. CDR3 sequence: CASSLIGNQPQHF. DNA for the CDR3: TGTGCCAGCAGTTTAATAGGCAATCAGCCCCAGCATTTT.

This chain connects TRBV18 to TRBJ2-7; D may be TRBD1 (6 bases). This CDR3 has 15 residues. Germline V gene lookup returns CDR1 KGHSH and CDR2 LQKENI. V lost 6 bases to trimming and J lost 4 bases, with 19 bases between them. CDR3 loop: CASSRSGGVNYEQYF. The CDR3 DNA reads TGTGCCAGCTCTCGCTCTGGGGGCGTTAATTACGAGCAGTACTTC. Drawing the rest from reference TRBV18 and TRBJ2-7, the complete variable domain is NAGVMQNPRHLVRRRGQEARLRCSPMKGHSHVYWYRQLPEEGLKFMVYLQKENIIDESGMPKERFSAEFPKEGPSILRIQQVVRGDSAAYFCASSRSGGVNYEQYFGPGTRLTVT.

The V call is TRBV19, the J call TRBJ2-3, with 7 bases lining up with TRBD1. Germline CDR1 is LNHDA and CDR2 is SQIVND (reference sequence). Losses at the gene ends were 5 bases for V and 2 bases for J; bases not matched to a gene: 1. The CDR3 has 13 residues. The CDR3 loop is CASSGTVTDTQYF. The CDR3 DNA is TGTGCCAGTAGTGGGACAGTCACAGATACGCAGTATTTT.

In nucleotides, the CDR3 is TGTGCCAGCAGCCGAACCGGGACAGGGGAGCTGTTTTTT. It is translated as CASSRTGTGELFF. The rearrangement joins TRBV6-5 to TRBJ2-2, with a weak D call TRBD1 (6 bases). CDR3 length: 13 residues. Trimming took off 6 bases at V and 8 bases at J, with 13 bases between the two ends. Germline assignment: CDR1 MNHEY and CDR2 SVGAGI.

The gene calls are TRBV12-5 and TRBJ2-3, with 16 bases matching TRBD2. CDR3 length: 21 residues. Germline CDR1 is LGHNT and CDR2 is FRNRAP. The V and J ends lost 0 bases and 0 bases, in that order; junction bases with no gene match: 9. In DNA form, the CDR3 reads TGTGCTAGTGGTTTGGTACTGGGGGGACTAGCGGGAGGGATTAGCACAGATACGCAGTATTTT. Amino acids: CASGLVLGGLAGGISTDTQYF.

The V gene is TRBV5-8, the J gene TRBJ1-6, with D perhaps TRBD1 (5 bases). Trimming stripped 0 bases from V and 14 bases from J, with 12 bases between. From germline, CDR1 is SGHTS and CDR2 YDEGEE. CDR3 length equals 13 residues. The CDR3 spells CASSLVTGGALHF. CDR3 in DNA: TGTGCCAGCAGCTTGGTCACAGGAGGGGCCCTCCACTTT.

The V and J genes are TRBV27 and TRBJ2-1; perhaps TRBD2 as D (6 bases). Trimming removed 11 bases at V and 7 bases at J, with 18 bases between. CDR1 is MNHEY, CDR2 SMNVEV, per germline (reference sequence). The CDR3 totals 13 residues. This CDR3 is CASRTGGWNEQFF. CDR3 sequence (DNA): TGTGCCTCCCGGACTGGGGGGTGGAATGAGCAGTTCTTC.

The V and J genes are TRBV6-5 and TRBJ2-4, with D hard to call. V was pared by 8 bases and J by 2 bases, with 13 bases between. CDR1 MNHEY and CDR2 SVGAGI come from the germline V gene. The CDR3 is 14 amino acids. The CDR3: CASSKPGTKNIQYF. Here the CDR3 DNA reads TGTGCCAGCTCTAAGCCGGGTACCAAAAACATTCAGTACTTC.

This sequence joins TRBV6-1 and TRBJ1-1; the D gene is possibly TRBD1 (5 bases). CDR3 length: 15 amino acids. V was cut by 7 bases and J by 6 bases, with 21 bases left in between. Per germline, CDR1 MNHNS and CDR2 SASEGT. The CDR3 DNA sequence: TGTGCCAGCACGATACAGGTTTGGTCAGCCTCTGAAGCTTTCTTT. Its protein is CASTIQVWSASEAFF.

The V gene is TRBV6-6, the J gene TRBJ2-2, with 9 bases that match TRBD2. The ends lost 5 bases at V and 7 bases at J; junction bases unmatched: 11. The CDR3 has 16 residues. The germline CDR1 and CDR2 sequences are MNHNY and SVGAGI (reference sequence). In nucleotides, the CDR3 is TGTGCCAGCAGTCGGATAGCGGGAGCCGAGTTCGGGGAGCTGTTTTTT. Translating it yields CASSRIAGAEFGELFF.

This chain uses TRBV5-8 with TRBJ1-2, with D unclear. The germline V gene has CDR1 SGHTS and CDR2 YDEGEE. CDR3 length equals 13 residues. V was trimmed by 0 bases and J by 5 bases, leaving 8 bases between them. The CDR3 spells CASSLEPAYGYTF. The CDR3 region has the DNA TGTGCCAGCAGCTTGGAGCCCGCTTATGGCTACACCTTC.

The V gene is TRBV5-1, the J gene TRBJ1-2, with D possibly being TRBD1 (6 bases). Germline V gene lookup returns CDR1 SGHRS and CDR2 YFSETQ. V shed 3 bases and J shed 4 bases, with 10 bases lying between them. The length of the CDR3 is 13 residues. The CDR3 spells CASSSDSSYGYTF. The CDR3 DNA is TGCGCCAGCAGCTCGGACAGTAGCTATGGCTACACCTTC.

This chain's CDR3 is CASSQELSGGVGSTDTQYF. CDR3 nucleotides: TGTGCCAGCAGCCAAGAACTTAGCGGGGGGGTTGGTAGCACAGATACGCAGTATTTT. The chain has TRBV4-2 and TRBJ2-3; 11 bases agree with TRBD2. This CDR3 has 19 residues. The germline gives CDR1 LGHNA, CDR2 YNFKEQ. Losses at the gene ends were 0 bases for V and 0 bases for J; bases not matched to a gene: 8.